Given below is one T cell receptor (beta chain) in context. Profiles of TCR beta VDJ and CDR3 were generated from a genomic DNA template. TCRdb itself ran the reads through MiXCR, one entry per CDR3 protein. The table lists about 200,000 distinct CDR3 sequences, 60% to 80% of them singletons. V gave up 1 base and J gave up 2 bases, with 8 bases separating them. The CDR3 extends over 14 amino acids. Germline CDR1 reads LNHNV; CDR2 reads YYDKDF (reference sequence). CD8+CD57+ cell expansion, shown by flow cytometry, had occurred in the patients selected for sequencing. These data come from a study of CD8+CD57+ T cells in acquired aplastic anemia.

Sequences were obtained from sorted CD4+, CD8+, or CD8+CD57+ T cells (not recorded which) from PBMCs. V and J are TRBV15 and TRBJ1-2; no definite D call. The source is a human donor with aplastic anemia. The CDR3 bases are TGTGCCACCAGCAGAGTCGTAGGGAACTATGGCTACACCTTC. Translation gives CATSRVVGNYGYTF.